The 10 T cell receptor beta chains in this list originate from one sample, sequenced in a study of blood T cell repertoires in COVID-19. Clones were read by immunoSEQ multiplex PCR, and TCRdb kept only the in-frame ones, dropping some. The table includes 250,000 to 300,000 clones, 80% to 90% detected once. The sample taken for sequencing was PBMCs or T cells enriched from blood (not recorded which). The receptors derive from a man aged 25-40 years with acute COVID-19.

The chain is built from TRBV11-2 and TRBJ2-5; possibly TRBD1 for D (6 bases). CDR1 is SGHAT, CDR2 FQNNGV, per germline. Between the trimmed V and J ends, which lost 5 bases and 2 bases, there was a span of 12 bases. This CDR3 comprises 14 residues. DNA for the CDR3: TGTGCCAGCAGCAGTGGACAGTTACAAGAGACCCAGTACTTC. Translation: CASSSGQLQETQYF.

The table lists this clone with a count of one. This sequence joins TRBV27 and TRBJ1-1; D not certain. Germline CDR1 and CDR2: MNHEY and SMNVEV (reference sequence). CDR3 length: 13 residues. V was cut by 4 bases and J by 3 bases, with 9 bases left in between. CDR3 sequence: CASSYRGYTEAFF. The CDR3 DNA follows: TGTGCCAGCAGTTACCGAGGTTACACTGAAGCTTTCTTT.

The chain combines TRBV29-1 with TRBJ2-2; 7 positions match TRBD2. Germline CDR1 and CDR2: SQVTM and ANQGSEA. Losses at the gene ends were 7 bases for V and 8 bases for J; bases not matched to a gene: 16. The CDR3 runs to 15 residues. DNA of the CDR3: TGCAGCGGAGGCTTTTCTAGCGGAACGAGGGGGGAGCTGTTTTTT. Its protein product is CSGGFSSGTRGELFF.

The J gene is TRBJ1-2, the V gene TRBV3-1 (or the pseudogene TRBV3-2), with no clear D. V shed 5 bases and J shed 4 bases, with 11 bases lying between them. Per the germline V gene, CDR1 is LGHDT and CDR2 is YNNKEL (reference sequence). The CDR3 contains 13 residues. The DNA for the CDR3 is TGTGCCAGCAGCGAAGCATCGGGCTATGGCTACACCTTC. Translating gives CASSEASGYGYTF.

The genes are TRBV23-1 and TRBJ2-2; 8 bases agree with TRBD2. TRBV23-1 counts as an open reading frame of uncertain function. The V segment lost 4 bases and the J segment 4 bases; nucleotides outside the gene matches: 5. The CDR3 extends over 15 amino acids. CDR3: CASSPGLGATGELFF. In DNA form, the CDR3 reads TGCGCCAGCAGTCCGGGACTAGGGGCCACCGGGGAGCTGTTTTTT.

With regard to this clone: The sample holds other DNA sequences that translate to the same CDR3. J is TRBJ1-4 and V is TRBV19; 7 bases are shared with TRBD1. Germline CDR1 is LNHDA and CDR2 is SQIVND (reference sequence). With V trimmed by 3 bases and J by 0 bases, 1 base remained unmatched. The CDR3 covers 15 residues. The CDR3 loop is CASSIGTATNEKLFF. The CDR3 DNA reads as TGTGCCAGTAGTATCGGGACAGCAACTAATGAAAAACTGTTTTTT.

The rearrangement uses TRBV5-1 and TRBJ2-2; TRBD1 matches 8 bases. V shed 9 bases and J 7 bases; nucleotides not matched to a gene: 11. The CDR3 runs 14 residues. Per germline, CDR1 SGHRS and CDR2 YFSETQ. This CDR3 reads CATSQGAHSGELFF. Written as DNA, the CDR3 is TGCGCCACCTCTCAGGGGGCGCATAGCGGGGAGCTGTTTTTT.

The V and J genes are TRBV9 and TRBJ2-2, with TRBD2 matching over 9 bases. From germline, CDR1 is SGDLS and CDR2 YYNGEE. The length of the CDR3 is 16 residues. Trimming at V came to 0 bases and at J to 4 bases, leaving 4 bases not matched to a gene. The CDR3 loop is CASSVVAAGGTGELFF. In nucleotides, the CDR3 is TGTGCCAGCAGCGTAGTAGCAGCGGGAGGCACCGGGGAGCTGTTTTTT.

The chain combines TRBV4-3 with TRBJ1-6; D is possibly TRBD1 (6 bases). V lost 0 bases and J lost 9, with 18 bases in between. The CDR3 consists of 17 residues. Germline V gene lookup returns CDR1 LGHNA and CDR2 YSLEER. CDR3 sequence (DNA): TGCGCCAGCAGCCAAGATCTGGGGGCGAACAGTATTTCACCCCTCCACTTT. Residues: CASSQDLGANSISPLHF.

This clone was seen just once. The V and J genes are TRBV6-5 and TRBJ2-1; TRBD2 aligns across 14 bases. V gave up 6 bases and J gave up 8 bases; unmatched junction bases: 3. The CDR3 contains 14 residues. Germline-derived CDR1 and CDR2 are MNHEY and SVGAGI. Here the CDR3 reads CASSRGLAGDEQFF. CDR3 DNA: TGTGCCAGCAGCCGGGGACTAGCGGGAGATGAGCAGTTCTTC.